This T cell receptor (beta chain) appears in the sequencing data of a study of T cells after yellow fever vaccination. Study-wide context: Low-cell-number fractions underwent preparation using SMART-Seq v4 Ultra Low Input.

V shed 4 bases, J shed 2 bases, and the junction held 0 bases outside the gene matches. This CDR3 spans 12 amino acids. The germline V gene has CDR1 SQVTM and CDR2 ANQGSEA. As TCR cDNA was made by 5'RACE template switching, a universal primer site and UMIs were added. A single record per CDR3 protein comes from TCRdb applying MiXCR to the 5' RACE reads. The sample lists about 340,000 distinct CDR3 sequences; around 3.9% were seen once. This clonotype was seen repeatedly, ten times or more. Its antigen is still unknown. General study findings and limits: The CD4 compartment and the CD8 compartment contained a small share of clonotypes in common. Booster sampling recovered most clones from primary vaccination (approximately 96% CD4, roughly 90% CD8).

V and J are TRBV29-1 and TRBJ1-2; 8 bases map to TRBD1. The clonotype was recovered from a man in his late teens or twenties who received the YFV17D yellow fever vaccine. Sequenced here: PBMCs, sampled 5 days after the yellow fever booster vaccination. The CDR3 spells CSVGDRNYGYTF. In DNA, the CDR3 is TGCAGCGTTGGGGACAGGAACTATGGCTACACCTTC.